This T cell receptor beta chain is drawn from a study of blood T cell repertoires in COVID-19. The overall study: Donors in the United States, Italy and Spain gave samples during acute or convalescent COVID-19. Sample material is recorded as cDNA or gDNA derived from T cells, B-cell-depleted T cells, or PBMCs.

CDR1 and CDR2 (germline): LGHNA, YNFKEQ. V was trimmed by 0 bases and J by 3 bases, leaving 17 bases between them. The CDR3 loop spans 17 amino acids. Produced via immunoSEQ multiplex PCR; TCRdb's table is partial and in-frame only. This table holds about 140,000 clones, approximately 89% found once. What was sequenced was peripheral blood. This clonotype was obtained from a woman in her forties or fifties with acute or convalescent COVID-19. V usage is TRBV4-2 and J usage is TRBJ2-5; D might be TRBD2 (5 bases). The CDR3 DNA sequence: TGTGCCAGCAGCCAAGACTTGCTACGAGGGCCCAAAGAGACCCAGTACTTC. As protein: CASSQDLLRGPKETQYF.